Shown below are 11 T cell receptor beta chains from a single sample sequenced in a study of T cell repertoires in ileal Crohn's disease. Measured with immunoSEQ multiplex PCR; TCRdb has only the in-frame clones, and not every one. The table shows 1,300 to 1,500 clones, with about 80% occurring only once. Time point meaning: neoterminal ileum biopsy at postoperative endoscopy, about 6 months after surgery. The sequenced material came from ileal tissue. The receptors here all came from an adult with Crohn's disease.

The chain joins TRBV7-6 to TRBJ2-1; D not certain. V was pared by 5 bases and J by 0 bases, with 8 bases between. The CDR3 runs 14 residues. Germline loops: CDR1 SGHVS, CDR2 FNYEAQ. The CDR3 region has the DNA TGTGCCAGCAGCCCAAAGAGCTCCTACAATGAGCAGTTCTTC. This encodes CASSPKSSYNEQFF.

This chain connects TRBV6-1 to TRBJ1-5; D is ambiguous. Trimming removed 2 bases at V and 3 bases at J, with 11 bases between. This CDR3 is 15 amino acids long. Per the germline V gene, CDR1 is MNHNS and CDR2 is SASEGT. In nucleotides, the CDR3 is TGTGCCAGCAGTGAAAAGTCGGGGTACAATCAGCCCCAGCATTTT. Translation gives CASSEKSGYNQPQHF.

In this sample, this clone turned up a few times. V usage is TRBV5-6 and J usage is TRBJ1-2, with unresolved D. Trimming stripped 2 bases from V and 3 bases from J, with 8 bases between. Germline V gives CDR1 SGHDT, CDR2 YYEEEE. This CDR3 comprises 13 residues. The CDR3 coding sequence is TGTGCCAGCAGCTTAGTCTCCCACTATGGCTACACCTTC. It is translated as CASSLVSHYGYTF.

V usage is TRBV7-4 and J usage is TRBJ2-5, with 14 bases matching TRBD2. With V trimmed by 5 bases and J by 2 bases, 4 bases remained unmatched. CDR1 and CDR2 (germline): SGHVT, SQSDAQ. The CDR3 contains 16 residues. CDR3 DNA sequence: TGTGCCAGCAGCGTGGGACTAGCGGGGGATCAAGAGACCCAGTACTTC. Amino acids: CASSVGLAGDQETQYF.

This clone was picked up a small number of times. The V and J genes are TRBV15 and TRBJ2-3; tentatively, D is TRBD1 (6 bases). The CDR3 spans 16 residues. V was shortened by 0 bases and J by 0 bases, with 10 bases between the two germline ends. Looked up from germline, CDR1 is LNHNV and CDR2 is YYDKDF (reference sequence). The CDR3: CATSREGRGSTDTQYF. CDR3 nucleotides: TGTGCCACCAGCAGAGAGGGCAGGGGAAGCACAGATACGCAGTATTTT. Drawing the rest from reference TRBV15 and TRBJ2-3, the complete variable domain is DAMVIQNPRYQVTQFGKPVTLSCSQTLNHNVMYWYQQKSSQAPKLLFHYYDKDFNNEADTPDNFQSRRPNTSFCFLDIRSPGLGDTAMYLCATSREGRGSTDTQYFGPGTRLTVL.

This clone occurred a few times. CDR3: CASSLAGVYEQYF. The DNA of the CDR3 is TGTGCCAGCAGCTTAGCCGGCGTCTACGAGCAGTACTTC. J is TRBJ2-7 and V is TRBV7-2; unclear D gene. The CDR3 loop spans 13 amino acids. In germline, CDR1 is SGHTA, CDR2 FQGNSA. V gave up 0 bases and J gave up 3 bases, with 6 bases separating them.

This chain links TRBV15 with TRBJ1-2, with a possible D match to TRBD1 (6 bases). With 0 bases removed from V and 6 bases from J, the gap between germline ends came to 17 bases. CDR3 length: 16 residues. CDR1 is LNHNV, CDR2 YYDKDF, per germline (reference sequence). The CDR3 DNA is TGTGCCACCAGCAGAGATTCCCGGCCAGGGGCCCATGGCTACACCTTC. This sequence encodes CATSRDSRPGAHGYTF.

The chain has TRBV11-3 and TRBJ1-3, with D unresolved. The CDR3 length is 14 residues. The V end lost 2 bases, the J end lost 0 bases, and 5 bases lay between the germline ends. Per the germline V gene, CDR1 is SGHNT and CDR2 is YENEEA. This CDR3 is CASSLQASGNTIYF. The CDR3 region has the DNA TGTGCCAGCAGCTTACAAGCCTCTGGAAACACCATATATTTT.

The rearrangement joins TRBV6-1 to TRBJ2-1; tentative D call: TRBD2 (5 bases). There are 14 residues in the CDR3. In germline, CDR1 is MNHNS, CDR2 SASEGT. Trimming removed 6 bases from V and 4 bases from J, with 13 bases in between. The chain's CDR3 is CASSRGYAYNEQFF. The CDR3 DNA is TGTGCCAGCAGCCGCGGGTATGCGTACAATGAGCAGTTCTTC.

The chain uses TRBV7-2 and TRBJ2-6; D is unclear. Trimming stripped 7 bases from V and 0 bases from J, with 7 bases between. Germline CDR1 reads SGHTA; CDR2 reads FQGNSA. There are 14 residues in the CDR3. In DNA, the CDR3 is TGTGCCAGCATCCCTTTCTCTGGGGCCAACGTCCTGACTTTC. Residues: CASIPFSGANVLTF. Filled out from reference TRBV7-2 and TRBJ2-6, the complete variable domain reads GAGVSQSPSNKVTEKGKDVELRCDPISGHTALYWYRQSLGQGLEFLIYFQGNSAPDKSGLPSDRFSAERTGGSVSTLTIQRTQQEDSAVYLCASIPFSGANVLTFGAGSRLTVL.

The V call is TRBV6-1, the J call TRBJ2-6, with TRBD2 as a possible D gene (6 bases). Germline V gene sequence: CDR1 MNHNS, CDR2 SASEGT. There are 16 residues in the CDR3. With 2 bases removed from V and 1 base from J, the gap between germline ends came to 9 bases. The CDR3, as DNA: TGTGCCAGCAGTGAATTCGGAGGGTCTGGGGCCAACGTCCTGACTTTC. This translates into CASSEFGGSGANVLTF.